Below, one T cell receptor beta chain is given with its context. It has no known antigen specificity. No much larger clonotype is one base removed from it; base qualities were not supplied. This sample was included in a study of cytomegalovirus exposure and HLA in healthy donors (TCRdb year 2017). For context, the study as a whole: An earlier analysis of roughly 570 of the donors reported about 260 Gb of sequence data and 95 million to 140 million unique TCR beta sequences obtained from around 170 million T cells. Four or five DR-DQ haplotypes were treated as single units for association and clustering because of strong linkage in the cohort. The study aimed to test whether cataloging public T cell receptors could reveal signatures of past pathogen exposure. Donor age, sex, ethnicity and CMV serostatus were collected together with the repertoire data. HLA typing included class I and class II loci at four-digit resolution. Rather than using new phenotypic data, the later analysis identified candidate immune exposures from TCR beta sequences and from how often those sequences occurred across donors. On average, 235,054 unique TCR beta nucleotide sequences were sequenced per donor among 398 genotyped donors of the cohort, with roughly 18% of those sequences being non-productive. A separate validation cohort of roughly 110 different subjects was used in addition to the approximately 640-subject first cohort. The T cell repertoires of 666 subjects were profiled by immunosequencing and related to cytomegalovirus serostatus. To decide whether each TCR beta V gene segment behaved as functional or pseudogenic, an earlier analysis of approximately 620 of the donors relied on high-throughput TCR beta sequencing. In a later analysis, previously published TCR beta repertoires from hundreds of donors were re-analyzed and high-resolution HLA genotyping was added so that TCR occurrence patterns could be studied. To predict cytomegalovirus infection status, the study combined high-throughput TCR immunosequencing, statistical association of individual TCRs with disease status, and machine learning. Among the roughly 390 genotyped donors, more than 70% belonged to the genetic ancestry cluster associated with self-reported Caucasian donors. Approximately 300 gigabases of sequencing data and 80 million or so unique TCR sequences were included in an early release covering around 600 HLA-typed donors. All discovery cohort repertoires had been generated using a single sequencing platform. In a later genetic analysis, genome-wide SNP genotypes for about 55% of the roughly 700 donors were used, and that subset was treated as a discovery cohort. Typing coverage differed by locus: A, B, C, DRB1 and DQB1 were typed in roughly 629-630 donors, DQA1 in 522, DPA1 in 600 to 610, and DPB1 in 472. General study outcomes and caveats: The presence/absence analyses assumed that sequencing depth was roughly uniform across donors, and that assumption may not be true. Because counts were too low, approximately 18 rarely observed V segments, including chromosome 9 orphons, were excluded from the earlier analysis of 587 of the donors. Because the 87-base-pair reads could not distinguish some IMGT-functional V segments, including TRBV6-2 and TRBV6-3, those segments were excluded. Because HLA typing was missing for some donors at each locus, association tests included only the typed subset. A further reported finding was that TCR beta sequences accurately predicted the HLA-A and HLA-B alleles for most subjects in the first cohort. In a later analysis, HLA-associated TCR beta chains were found to be more clonally expanded and to have lower generation probabilities than equally common non-associated chains. The study gave a list of some 150 TCR beta chains associated with cytomegalovirus. The authors suggested that the approach could potentially be extended to other disease states and immunological phenotypes. Broadly in line with IMGT annotations, most TCR beta V segments showed up in productive rearrangements about 87% or about 30% of the time in an earlier analysis of about 500 of the donors. The classifier was reported to diagnose cytomegalovirus status with high specificity and sensitivity in both the original and validation cohorts. Only TCR beta chains were sequenced in this cohort, and the absence of alpha or paired-chain data limited detectable features. A later analysis associated approximately 17,000 TCR beta sequences with specific HLA alleles at a false discovery rate of 0.05. A later analysis found that TCR association rates varied across HLA loci, with DRB1 alleles showing the most associated TCRs and HLA-C alleles the fewest. For the cohort, immune exposure information was limited to CMV serostatus. When HLA alleles, especially DR and DQ, strongly co-occurred, attributing TCR associations to individual alleles was difficult. Correlated functional status among segregating V segments might be attributable to linkage disequilibrium, but an unknown experimental factor could not be ruled out. In a later genetic analysis, fewer N-insertions in productive TCRs were reported among donors in an Asian-associated ancestry cluster than the roughly 640-donor mean. Most CMV-associated TCR beta chains appeared to be HLA-restricted in a later analysis, and the HLA associations seemed to be driven largely by CMV exposure. While some public TCRs were present in many individuals, most TCR sequences turned up only very rarely across donors. In vitro tests confirmed that three of the cytomegalovirus-associated TCR beta chains recognize cytomegalovirus antigens. A later genetic analysis associated a missense DCLRE1C variant with V-gene and J-gene trimming of TCR beta chains, and an independent cohort replicated the association. In a later analysis, several top co-occurrence clusters were reported to appear linked to parvovirus B19, influenza, CMV and Epstein-Barr virus. A group of highly shared sequence variants was considered likely to be a technical artifact of the sequencing pipeline.

Receptor amplification or capture employed the immunoSEQ multiplex PCR assay. For the multiplex PCR, a mixture combining 60 forward primers for TCR Vbeta segments and 13 reverse primers for TCR Jbeta segments was used. A multiplex PCR assay on genomic DNA amplified the CDR3 region of rearranged TCR beta genes. The Illumina HiSeq System was used to sequence the amplified TCR beta libraries as 87-base-pair reads. Regarding the original processing steps: Across the 600 to 700 repertoires, a later analysis counted some 80 million unique TCR beta chains, 9.5 million to 13 million of which were shared by at least two donors. Raw reads were error-corrected and collapsed into unique sequences by a nearest-neighbor algorithm in which closely related sequences were merged to remove PCR and sequencing errors. V, D and J gene segments were assigned by aligning CDR3 sequences to IMGT reference sequences. For a sequence to be retained, a match of at least six nucleotides was required to both a V gene segment and a J gene segment. A rearrangement was called productive if the CDR3 had no stop codons and remained in frame with V and J, and every other rearrangement was called non-productive. Following IMGT convention, CDR3 was defined as the stretch from the second conserved V-encoded cysteine up to the conserved J-encoded phenylalanine. Sequences without an unambiguous match to a single V gene segment were excluded from the earlier analysis of about 600 of the donors. An earlier analysis of 587 of the donors called V segments functional above 56.7% productive rearrangements and segregating when the between-donor standard deviation exceeded 5%. A statistical classification framework was developed to diagnose cytomegalovirus status using the catalog of TCR beta chain sequences. In a later analysis, V and J genes were assigned by comparing TCR nucleotide sequences against IMGT/GENE-DB human TR gene sequences. Using the TCRdist pipeline, a later analysis assigned CDR3 sequences along with most-parsimonious VDJ recombination scenarios. In a later analysis, each TCR beta chain was defined by its CDR3 amino acid sequence together with its V-gene family, and reads lacking a unique V-gene family were excluded. In a later analysis, 450 to 600 highly shared, low-generation-probability nucleotide sequences were removed to address suspected cross-contamination and a sequencing artifact. In a later analysis, a clonal expansion index was calculated for each public chain from normalized within-repertoire ranks of inferred template counts. Generation probabilities in a later analysis came from a VDJ recombination model fitted to out-of-frame rearrangements, and those results were checked against IGoR. In a later analysis, TCR-TCR, TCR-HLA and TCR-CMV co-occurrence was scored with hypergeometric tests, and a repertoire-size bias correction was applied to TCR pairs. In a later analysis, false discovery rates were estimated by permuting HLA or CMV assignments 20 times. In a later analysis, co-occurring TCRs were grouped using DBSCAN, with TCRdist sequence similarity added in when clustering inside HLA-allele-positive subsets. For co-occurrence clustering, repertoires with fewer than 30,000 or more than 120,000 public chains were excluded, along with roughly five repertoires with anomalous nucleotide sharing. TCRdb mirrors the immuneACCESS table, restricted to in-frame sequences. Some clones are absent from its copies; in checked studies, under half trace to an unresolved V gene, and the reason for the others is unknown. The DNA was the basis for D and trimming; V, J and clone size are from that table. The sample data list over 200,000 clones, and 70% to 80% of these were observed just once. The ten largest clones represent 3.8% of the sample.

The cohort comprised 550 to 700 healthy bone marrow donors. At the time of sampling, every cohort member was nominally healthy, though immune exposures that went unrecorded were likely present. The donor was CMV seronegative and belonged to the group of around 350 seronegative cohort members. A peripheral blood sample was provided by each donor, and peripheral blood mononuclear cells were used for TCR beta sequencing. The Qiagen DNeasy Blood Extraction Kit was used to extract genomic DNA from the blood cell samples. The germline V gene (reference sequence) gives CDR1 as MNHNY and CDR2 as SVGAGI. Relative to germline, V is 2 bases shorter and J is 4 bases shorter, with 11 bases between their ends. Reading from cysteine to phenylalanine, the CDR3 counts 14 amino acids. CDR3 DNA only is kept here, 42 bases in frame from base 1.

This clonotype was sampled from a male donor in good health and CMV-seronegative. The source material was PBMCs. The chain links TRBV6-6 with TRBJ2-5; the D gene is perhaps TRBD2, on 6 matching bases. The CDR3 corresponds to CASSYGGSRETQYF. The nucleotide sequence is given as TGTGCCAGCAGTTACGGGGGGTCGAGAGAGACCCAGTACTTC.